This T cell receptor beta chain was sequenced in a study of cytomegalovirus exposure and HLA in healthy donors. Whole-study results and caveats: Cytomegalovirus status was reportedly diagnosed by the classifier with high specificity and sensitivity. In the 120 validation repertoires, a later analysis found that first-cohort TCR clusters tended to co-occur. For most TCR sequences rarity was the rule, although some public TCRs occurred in many donors.

Donors were drawn from the approximately 120-subject validation cohort, separate from the 666-subject first cohort. This clone appeared a few times. Its antigen is as yet unknown. This CDR3 is built from 13 residues. V was trimmed by 8 bases and J by 1 base, leaving 12 bases between them. Germline CDR1 is MNHEY and CDR2 is SVGAGI. Some clones are missing from TCRdb's copy, which holds only in-frame ones; the method was immunoSEQ multiplex PCR. This table holds roughly 190,000 clones, about 82% found once. The gene calls are TRBV6-5 and TRBJ2-7; no firm D call. This clonotype was sampled from a woman younger than 35 in good health and CMV-seronegative. Sequencing was done on a sample of PBMCs. The CDR3 DNA sequence: TGTGCCAGCCAGAGCGTGGATTCCTACGAGCAGTACTTC. Translated: CASQSVDSYEQYF.